A single sample gave rise to the 10 T cell receptor beta chains below, sequenced in a study of blood T cell repertoires in COVID-19. Sequencing used immunoSEQ multiplex PCR; TCRdb keeps in-frame clones, though not all of them. The data hold about 150,000 clones, with about three quarters observed a single time. Sequencing was done on a sample of peripheral blood. These receptors all stem from a man older than 75 with acute or convalescent COVID-19.

This chain links TRBV27 with TRBJ1-2, with 11 bases lining up with TRBD1. The germline V gene encodes CDR1 MNHEY and CDR2 SMNVEV (reference sequence). This CDR3 has 14 amino acids. The J segment lost 5 bases and the V segment lost 6 bases, leaving 5 bases of the junction unmatched. The DNA of the CDR3 is TGTGCCAGCAGGCGGACAGGGGGCGGGTATGGCTACACCTTC. This codes for CASRRTGGGYGYTF.

The genes are TRBV19 and TRBJ1-2; 8 nucleotides line up with TRBD1. There are 14 residues in the CDR3. CDR1 and CDR2 (germline): LNHDA, SQIVND (reference sequence). The J segment lost 7 bases and the V segment lost 1 base, leaving 5 bases of the junction unmatched. CDR3 amino acids: CASSIVGQGSGYTF. CDR3 bases: TGTGCCAGTAGTATAGTAGGACAGGGCAGTGGCTACACCTTC.

The chain is built from TRBV18 and TRBJ1-1; TRBD1 matches 8 bases. Trimming took 6 bases from V and 6 from J; bases not matched to a gene: 6. The germline V gene has CDR1 KGHSH and CDR2 LQKENI. There are 13 residues in the CDR3. The DNA of the CDR3 is TGTGCCAGCTCCTTGCAGGGGGCGTCTGAAGCTTTCTTT. Amino acid sequence: CASSLQGASEAFF. Filled out from reference TRBV18 and TRBJ1-1, the complete variable domain reads NAGVMQNPRHLVRRRGQEARLRCSPMKGHSHVYWYRQLPEEGLKFMVYLQKENIIDESGMPKERFSAEFPKEGPSILRIQQVVRGDSAAYFCASSLQGASEAFFGQGTRLTVV.

The V call is TRBV7-5, the J call TRBJ2-1; the DNA was not compared with TRBD2, the D call given in the table. TRBV7-5 is designated a pseudogene. The CDR3 spans 18 residues. In DNA, the CDR3 is TGTGTCAGAAGCGTCAGACTAGCGGGGGGCCTCTCCTACAATGAGCAGTTCTTC. Its translation: CVRSVRLAGGLSYNEQFF.

The rearrangement joins TRBV5-4 to TRBJ1-3; 7 positions match TRBD1. The CDR3 loop spans 14 amino acids. The germline V gene encodes CDR1 SGHNT and CDR2 YYREEE (reference sequence). After removal of 3 bases from V and 0 bases from J, the junction contained 0 bases not matched to a gene. CDR3 nucleotides: TGTGCCAGCAGCTGGGACAGCTCTGGAAACACCATATATTTT. Amino acid sequence: CASSWDSSGNTIYF.

This clone was recorded once. The genes are TRBV24-1 and TRBJ2-2, with 9 bases fitting TRBD1. This CDR3 spans 14 amino acids. Germline V gene data show CDR1 as KGHDR and CDR2 as SFDVKD. The V segment lost 8 bases and the J segment 5 bases; nucleotides outside the gene matches: 5. DNA of the CDR3: TGTGCCACCAAGAGGGGACAGGGTACCGGGGAGCTGTTTTTT. It specifies CATKRGQGTGELFF.

This chain uses TRBV7-9 with TRBJ2-5; a weak D match, TRBD2 (6 bases). The CDR3 covers 15 residues. V was trimmed by 4 bases and J by 1 base, leaving 13 bases between them. The germline gives CDR1 SEHNR, CDR2 FQNEAQ (reference sequence). The CDR3 bases are TGTGCCAGCAGCTCATTCCGGGGGTTCCAAGAGACCCAGTACTTC. This codes for CASSSFRGFQETQYF.

V usage is TRBV5-1 and J usage is TRBJ2-3; unclear D gene. The CDR3 is 12 amino acids. Germline V lookup: CDR1 SGHRS, CDR2 YFSETQ. The V and J ends lost 4 bases and 2 bases respectively, with 5 bases between them. The CDR3 loop reads CASSLNTDTQYF. The CDR3 nucleotides read TGCGCCAGCAGCCTAAACACAGATACGCAGTATTTT.

The chain has TRBV7-9 and TRBJ2-7, with D perhaps TRBD1 (7 bases). V was clipped by 5 bases and J by 1 base, with 15 bases between them. Germline values: CDR1 SEHNR, CDR2 FQNEAQ (reference sequence). The CDR3 totals 15 residues. CDR3 DNA sequence: TGTGCCAGCAGCCGAGTGGAGGGGGCGTCCTACGAGCAGTACTTC. Translating it yields CASSRVEGASYEQYF. Based on the CDR3 plus reference TRBV7-9 and TRBJ2-7, the full variable domain is DTGVSQNPRHKITKRGQNVTFRCDPISEHNRLYWYRQTLGQGPEFLTYFQNEAQLEKSRLLSDRFSAERPKGSFSTLEIQRTEQGDSAMYLCASSRVEGASYEQYFGPGTRLTVT.

The chain carries TRBV7-2 and TRBJ2-4; 8 nucleotides align to TRBD1. CDR3 length: 18 amino acids. With V trimmed by 0 bases and J by 2 bases, 9 bases remained unmatched. In germline, CDR1 is SGHTA, CDR2 FQGNSA. The CDR3 DNA follows: TGTGCCAGCAGCTTAGCGCTGGACAGGGTAAACCCCAAAAACATTCAGTACTTC. Its translation is CASSLALDRVNPKNIQYF.